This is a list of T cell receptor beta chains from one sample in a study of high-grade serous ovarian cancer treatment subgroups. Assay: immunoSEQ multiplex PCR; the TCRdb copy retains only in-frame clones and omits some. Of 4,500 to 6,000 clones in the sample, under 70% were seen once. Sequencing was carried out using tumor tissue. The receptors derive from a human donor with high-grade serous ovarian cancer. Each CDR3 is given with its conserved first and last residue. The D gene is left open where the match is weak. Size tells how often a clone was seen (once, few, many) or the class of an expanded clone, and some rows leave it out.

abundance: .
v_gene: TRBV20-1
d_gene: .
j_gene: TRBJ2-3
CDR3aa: CSAKRTDTQYF
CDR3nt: TGCAGTGCCAAACGCACAGATACGCAGTATTTT

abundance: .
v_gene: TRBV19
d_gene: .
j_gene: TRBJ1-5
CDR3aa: CASSIGAQIIQPQHF
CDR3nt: TGTGCCAGTAGTATAGGGGCGCAGATCATTCAGCCCCAGCATTTT

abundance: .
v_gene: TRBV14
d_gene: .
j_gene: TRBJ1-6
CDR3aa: CASSHPSSPLHF
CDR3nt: TGTGCCAGCAGCCACCCATCTTCACCCCTCCACTTT

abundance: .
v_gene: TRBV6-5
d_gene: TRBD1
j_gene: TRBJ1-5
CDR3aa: CASSYGTGGNQPQHF
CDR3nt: TGTGCCAGCAGTTACGGGACAGGGGGGAATCAGCCCCAGCATTTT

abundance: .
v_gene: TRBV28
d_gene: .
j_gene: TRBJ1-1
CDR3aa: CASTGPGGKTEAFF
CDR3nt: TGTGCCAGCACCGGCCCGGGGGGTAAAACTGAAGCTTTCTTT

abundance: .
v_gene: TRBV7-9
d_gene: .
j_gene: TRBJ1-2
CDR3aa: CASSFDQRGYTF
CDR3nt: TGTGCCAGCAGCTTCGATCAGCGAGGCTACACCTTC

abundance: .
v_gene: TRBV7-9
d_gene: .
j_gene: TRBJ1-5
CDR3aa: CASSLGGYSNQPQHF
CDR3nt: TGTGCCAGCAGCTTAGGTGGATATAGCAATCAGCCCCAGCATTTT

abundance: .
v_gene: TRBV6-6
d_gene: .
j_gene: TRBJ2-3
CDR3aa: CASSSWASTDTQYF
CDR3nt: TGTGCCAGCAGTTCCTGGGCAAGCACAGATACGCAGTATTTT

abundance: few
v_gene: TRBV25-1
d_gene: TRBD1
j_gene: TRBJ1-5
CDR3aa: CASSTTGGASNQPQHF
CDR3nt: TGTGCCAGCAGTACTACAGGGGGTGCTTCCAATCAGCCCCAGCATTTT

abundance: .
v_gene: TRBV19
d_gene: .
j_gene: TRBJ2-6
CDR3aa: CATKVTTGRHVLTF
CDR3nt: TGTGCCACCAAAGTCACGACAGGCCGGCACGTCCTGACTTTC

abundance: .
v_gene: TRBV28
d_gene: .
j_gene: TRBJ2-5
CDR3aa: CASRNQKGQETQYF
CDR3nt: TGTGCCAGCAGGAACCAGAAGGGTCAAGAGACCCAGTACTTC

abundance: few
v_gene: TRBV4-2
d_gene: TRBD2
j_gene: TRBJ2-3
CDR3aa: CASSPPASGDTQYF
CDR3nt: TGTGCCAGCAGCCCTCCCGCTAGCGGAGATACGCAGTATTTT

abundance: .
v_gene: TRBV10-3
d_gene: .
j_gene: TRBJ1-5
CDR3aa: CAIGQGYDQPQHF
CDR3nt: TGTGCCATCGGGCAGGGGTACGATCAGCCCCAGCATTTT

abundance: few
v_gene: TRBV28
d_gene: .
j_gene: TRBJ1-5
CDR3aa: CASSLPGISNQPQHF
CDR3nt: TGTGCCAGCAGTTTACCAGGGATTAGCAATCAGCCCCAGCATTTT

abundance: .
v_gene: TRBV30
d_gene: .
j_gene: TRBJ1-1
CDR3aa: CAWSASRGAEEAFF
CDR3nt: TGTGCCTGGAGTGCCTCGAGGGGTGCCGAAGAAGCTTTCTTT

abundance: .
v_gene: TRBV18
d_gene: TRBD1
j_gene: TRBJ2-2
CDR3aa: CASSPSQNTPGQDGGELFF
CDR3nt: TGTGCCAGCTCACCTTCCCAGAACACACCGGGACAGGATGGCGGGGAGCTGTTTTTT

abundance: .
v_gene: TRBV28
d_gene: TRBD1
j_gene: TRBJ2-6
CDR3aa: CASSLRRDSSSGANVLTF
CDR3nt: TGTGCCAGCAGTTTGCGACGGGACAGTTCCTCTGGGGCCAACGTCCTGACTTTC

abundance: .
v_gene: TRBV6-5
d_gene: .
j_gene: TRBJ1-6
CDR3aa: CASSRGTSDSPLHF
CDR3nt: TGTGCCAGCAGCCGCGGAACGTCCGATTCACCCCTCCACTTT

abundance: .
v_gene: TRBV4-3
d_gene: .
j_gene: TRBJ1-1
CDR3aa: CASSQVARAFDTEAFF
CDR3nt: TGCGCCAGCAGCCAAGTGGCACGGGCTTTTGACACTGAAGCTTTCTTT

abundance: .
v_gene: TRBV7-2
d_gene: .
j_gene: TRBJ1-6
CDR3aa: CASSRDMSFPANSPLHF
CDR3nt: TGTGCCAGCAGCCGGGACATGTCATTCCCCGCAAATTCACCCCTCCACTTT

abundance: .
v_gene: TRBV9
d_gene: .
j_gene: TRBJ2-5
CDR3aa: CASSPGDRGQETQYF
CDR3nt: TGTGCCAGCAGCCCGGGAGACAGAGGACAAGAGACCCAGTACTTC

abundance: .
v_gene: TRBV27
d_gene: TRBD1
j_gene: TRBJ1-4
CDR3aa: CANWTGDQKLFF
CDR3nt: TGTGCCAACTGGACAGGGGATCAAAAACTGTTTTTT

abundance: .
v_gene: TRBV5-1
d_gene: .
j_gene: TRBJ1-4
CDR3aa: CASSPTGSNEKLFF
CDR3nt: TGCGCCAGCAGCCCGACAGGTTCCAATGAAAAACTGTTTTTT

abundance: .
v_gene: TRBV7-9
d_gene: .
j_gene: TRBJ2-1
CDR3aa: CASSLGSAAMGQFF
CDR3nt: TGTGCCAGCAGCTTAGGTAGTGCCGCGATGGGGCAGTTCTTC

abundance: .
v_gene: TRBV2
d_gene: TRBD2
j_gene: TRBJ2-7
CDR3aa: CASRQSSGGAHEQYF
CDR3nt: TGTGCCAGCAGACAATCTAGCGGGGGGGCCCACGAGCAGTACTTC

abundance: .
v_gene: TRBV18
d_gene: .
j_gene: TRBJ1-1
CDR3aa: CASRPAFMNTEAFF
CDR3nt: TGTGCCAGCCGCCCGGCTTTTATGAACACTGAAGCTTTCTTT

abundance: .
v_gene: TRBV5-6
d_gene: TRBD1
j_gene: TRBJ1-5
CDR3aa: CASSPSGQIDQPQHF
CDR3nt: TGTGCCAGCAGCCCATCGGGACAGATTGATCAGCCCCAGCATTTT

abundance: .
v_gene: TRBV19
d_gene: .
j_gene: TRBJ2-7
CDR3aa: CASSIPQGGEQYF
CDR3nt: TGTGCCAGTAGTATCCCGCAGGGTGGCGAGCAGTACTTC

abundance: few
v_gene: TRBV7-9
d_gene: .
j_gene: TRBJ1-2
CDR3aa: CASSLEAGYQGYTF
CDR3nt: TGTGCCAGCAGCTTAGAAGCTGGGTATCAGGGCTACACCTTC